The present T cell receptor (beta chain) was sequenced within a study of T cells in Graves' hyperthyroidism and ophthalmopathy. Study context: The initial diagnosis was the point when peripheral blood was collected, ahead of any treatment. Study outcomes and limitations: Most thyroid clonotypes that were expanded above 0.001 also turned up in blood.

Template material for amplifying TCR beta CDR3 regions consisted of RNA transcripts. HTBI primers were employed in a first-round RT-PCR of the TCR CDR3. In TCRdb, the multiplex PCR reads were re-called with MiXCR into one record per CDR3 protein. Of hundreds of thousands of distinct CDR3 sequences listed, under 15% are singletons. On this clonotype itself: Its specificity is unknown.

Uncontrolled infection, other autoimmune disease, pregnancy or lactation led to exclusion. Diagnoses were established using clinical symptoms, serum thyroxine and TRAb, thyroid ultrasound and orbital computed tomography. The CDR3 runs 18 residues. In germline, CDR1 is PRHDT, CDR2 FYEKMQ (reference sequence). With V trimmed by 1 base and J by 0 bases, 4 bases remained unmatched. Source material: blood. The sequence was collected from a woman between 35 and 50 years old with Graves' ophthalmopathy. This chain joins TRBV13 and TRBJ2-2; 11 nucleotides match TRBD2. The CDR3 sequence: CASSLEGLAAANTGELFF. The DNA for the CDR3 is TGTGCCAGCAGCTTAGAGGGACTAGCGGCCGCGAACACCGGGGAGCTGTTTTTT.